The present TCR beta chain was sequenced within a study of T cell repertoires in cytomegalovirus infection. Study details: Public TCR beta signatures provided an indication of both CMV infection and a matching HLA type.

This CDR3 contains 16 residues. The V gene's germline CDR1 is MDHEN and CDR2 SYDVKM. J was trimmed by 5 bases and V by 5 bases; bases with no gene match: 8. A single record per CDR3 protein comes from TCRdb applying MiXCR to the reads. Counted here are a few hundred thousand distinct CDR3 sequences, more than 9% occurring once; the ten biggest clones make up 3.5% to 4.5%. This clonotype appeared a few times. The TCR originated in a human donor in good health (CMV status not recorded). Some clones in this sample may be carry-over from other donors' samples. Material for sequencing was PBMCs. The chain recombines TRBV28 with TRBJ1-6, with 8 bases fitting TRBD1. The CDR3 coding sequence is TGTGCCAGCAGTCCTGAAGGACAGGGAAATAATTCACCCCTCCACTTT. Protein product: CASSPEGQGNNSPLHF.